This T cell receptor beta chain was sequenced for a study of OX40 agonist ivuxolimab in advanced cancers. Turning to the overall study: The costimulatory receptor OX40 (CD134) was targeted by ivuxolimab, a fully human IgG2 agonistic monoclonal antibody. The dose-escalation cohort was 82.7% male with a mean age of around 64 years, ranging from roughly 20 to 80. Intravenous ivuxolimab was administered to patients every 2 weeks at six dose levels: 0.01, 0.1, 0.3, 1.5, 3 and 10 mg/kg. Peripheral TCRbeta sequencing aimed to test whether ivuxolimab altered TCR sequence diversity and caused clonal T-cell expansion. Prior anti-PD-1, anti-PD-L1 or anti-CTLA-4 therapy was permitted, and approximately 40% of dose-escalation patients had received checkpoint inhibitors. Of the approximately 53 patients in dose escalation, some 20 had hepatocellular carcinoma, some 15 had melanoma, 9 had renal cell carcinoma and 9 had head and neck cancer. The paper describes the monotherapy dose-escalation part (N = 52 patients) of the phase I trial of ivuxolimab. Partial responses occurred in three dose-escalation patients: two with cutaneous melanoma and one with hepatocellular carcinoma.

Genomic DNA was extracted from sorted cells for sequencing of the TCRbeta CDR3 region. TCRbeta CDR3 regions were sequenced using the immunoSEQ Assay. TCRdb mirrors the immuneACCESS table, restricted to in-frame sequences. Some clones are absent from its copies; in checked studies, under half trace to an unresolved V gene, and the reason for the others is unknown. The sample table lists roughly 18,000 clones, 60% to 70% of them with a count of one. Roughly a fifth of the sample rests with the top ten. CDR1 and CDR2 (MNHEY, SVGAGI) derive from the germline V gene. V is pared back by 4 bases and J by 2 bases, with 6 bases lying between the germline termini. From cysteine to phenylalanine, the CDR3 is 12 amino acids long. Solely the CDR3 DNA is kept, with 36 bases framed from the first base. The trial excluded patients who had a history of autoimmune disease or who were on systemic immunosuppression. Peripheral blood for TCR sequencing was collected from all dose cohorts at baseline, on cycle 4 day 1, and on cycle 7 day 1. The samples were drawn from a first-in-human, open-label, multicenter phase I dose-escalation trial of ivuxolimab. Adults with locally advanced or metastatic melanoma, renal cell, hepatocellular, or head and neck squamous cell carcinoma were enrolled in the trial. CD4+ and CD8+ T cells were sorted separately from peripheral blood before TCR sequencing.

What the authors observed across the whole study: At doses of 0.1 to 3.0 mg/kg, clonal expansion of both CD4+ and CD8+ blood T cells was observed from baseline to week 6. After ivuxolimab, expanded clones were on average more numerous among CD8+ T cells than among CD4+ T cells. The antigen specificity of the clonally expanded peripheral T cells was not determined. In the 0.1-3.0 mg/kg groups, partial responders had among the lowest normalized peripheral clonal expansion, particularly in CD8+ T cells. Low levels of normalized T-cell clonal expansion were also seen in some nonresponding patients.

To note about this clone: The antigen it binds to is not known. Base-call qualities are not available, and no considerably larger clone is one nucleotide away.

This TCR was sampled from an adult with an advanced solid tumor such as melanoma, head and neck, liver or kidney cancer. Here the chain combines TRBV6-5 and TRBJ2-7; the D gene is possibly TRBD1, with 5 bases matching. Source: CD4+ or CD8+ T cells sorted from blood, taken in a trial of the OX40 agonist ivuxolimab. The CDR3 amino acid sequence is: CASSFRAYEQYF. Here is the DNA: TGTGCCAGCAGTTTCAGGGCCTACGAGCAGTACTTC.